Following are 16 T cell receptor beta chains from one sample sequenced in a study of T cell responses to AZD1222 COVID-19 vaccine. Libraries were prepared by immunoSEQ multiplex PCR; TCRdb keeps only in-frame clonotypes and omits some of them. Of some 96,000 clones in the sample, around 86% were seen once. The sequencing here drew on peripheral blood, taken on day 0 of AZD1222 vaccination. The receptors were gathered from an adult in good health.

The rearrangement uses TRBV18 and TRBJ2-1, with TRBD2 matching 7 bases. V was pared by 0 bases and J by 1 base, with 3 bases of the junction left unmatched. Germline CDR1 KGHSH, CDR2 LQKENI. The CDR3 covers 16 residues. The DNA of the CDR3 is TGTGCCAGCTCACCACCGGGCGGGGGATCCTACAATGAGCAGTTCTTC. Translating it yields CASSPPGGGSYNEQFF.

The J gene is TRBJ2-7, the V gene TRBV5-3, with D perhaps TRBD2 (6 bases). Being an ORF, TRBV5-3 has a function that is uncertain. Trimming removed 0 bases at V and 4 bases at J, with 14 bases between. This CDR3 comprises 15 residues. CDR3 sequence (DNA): TGTGCCAGAAGCTTGGGGTCGGGACTCTCTTACGAGCAGTACTTC. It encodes CARSLGSGLSYEQYF.

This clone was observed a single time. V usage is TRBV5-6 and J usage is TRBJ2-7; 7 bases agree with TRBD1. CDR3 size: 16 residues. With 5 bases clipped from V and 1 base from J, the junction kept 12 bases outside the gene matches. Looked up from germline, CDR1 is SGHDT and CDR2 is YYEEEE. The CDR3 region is CASSSVDRSLSYEQYF. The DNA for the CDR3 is TGTGCCAGCAGTTCCGTGGACAGGAGTCTATCCTACGAGCAGTACTTC.

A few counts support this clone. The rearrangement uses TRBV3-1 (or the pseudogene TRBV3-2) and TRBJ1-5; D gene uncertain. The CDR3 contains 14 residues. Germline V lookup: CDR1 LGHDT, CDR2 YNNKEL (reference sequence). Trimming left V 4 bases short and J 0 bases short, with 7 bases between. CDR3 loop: CASSRADSNQPQHF. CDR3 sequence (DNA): TGTGCCAGCAGCCGGGCAGATAGCAATCAGCCCCAGCATTTT.

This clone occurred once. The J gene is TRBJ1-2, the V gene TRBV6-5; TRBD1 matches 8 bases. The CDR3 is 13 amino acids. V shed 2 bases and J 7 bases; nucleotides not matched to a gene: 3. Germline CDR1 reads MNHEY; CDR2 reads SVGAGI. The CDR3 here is CASSYQGASGYTF. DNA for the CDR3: TGTGCCAGCAGTTACCAGGGGGCTAGTGGCTACACCTTC.

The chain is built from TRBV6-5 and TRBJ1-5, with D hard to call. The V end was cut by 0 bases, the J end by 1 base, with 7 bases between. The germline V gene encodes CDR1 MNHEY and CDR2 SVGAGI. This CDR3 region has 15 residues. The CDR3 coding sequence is TGTGCCAGCAGTTACTCAGGCGGGAGCAATCAGCCCCAGCATTTT. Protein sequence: CASSYSGGSNQPQHF.

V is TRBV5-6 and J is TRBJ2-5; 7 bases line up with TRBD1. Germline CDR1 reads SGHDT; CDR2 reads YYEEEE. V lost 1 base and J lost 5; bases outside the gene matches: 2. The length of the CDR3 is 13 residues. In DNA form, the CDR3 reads TGTGCCAGCAGCTTGACAGGGGCTGAGACCCAGTACTTC. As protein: CASSLTGAETQYF.

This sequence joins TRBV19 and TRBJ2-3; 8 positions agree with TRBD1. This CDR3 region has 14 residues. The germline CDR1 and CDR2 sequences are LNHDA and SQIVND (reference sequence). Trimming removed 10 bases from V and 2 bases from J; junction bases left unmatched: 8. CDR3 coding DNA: TGTGCCACCTCACGACAGGGGTCCACAGATACGCAGTATTTT. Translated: CATSRQGSTDTQYF.

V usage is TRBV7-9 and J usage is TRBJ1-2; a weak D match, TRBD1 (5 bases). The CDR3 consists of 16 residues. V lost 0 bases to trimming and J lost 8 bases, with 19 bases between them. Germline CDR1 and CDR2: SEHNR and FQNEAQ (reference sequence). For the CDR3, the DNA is TGTGCCAGCAGCTTAGCGGCGCCAGCAGGGCGGTCGGGCTACACCTTC. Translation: CASSLAAPAGRSGYTF.

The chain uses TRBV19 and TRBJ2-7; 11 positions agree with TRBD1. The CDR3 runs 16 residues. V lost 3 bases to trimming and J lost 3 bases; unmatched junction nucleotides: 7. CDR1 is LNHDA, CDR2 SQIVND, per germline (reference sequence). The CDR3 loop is CASSIGQGAVVYEQYF. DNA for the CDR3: TGTGCCAGTAGTATTGGACAGGGGGCGGTCGTCTACGAGCAGTACTTC.

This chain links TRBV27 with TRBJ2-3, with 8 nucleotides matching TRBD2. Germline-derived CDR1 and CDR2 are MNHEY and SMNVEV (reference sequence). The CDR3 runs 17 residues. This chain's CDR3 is CGREGGQQSKGADTQYF. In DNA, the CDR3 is TGTGGCCGGGAGGGAGGGCAACAATCCAAGGGTGCAGATACGCAGTATTTT.

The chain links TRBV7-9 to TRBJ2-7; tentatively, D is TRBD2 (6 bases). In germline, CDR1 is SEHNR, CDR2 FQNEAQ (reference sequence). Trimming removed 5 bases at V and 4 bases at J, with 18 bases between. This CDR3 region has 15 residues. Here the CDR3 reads CASSGEATGEYEQYF. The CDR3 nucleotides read TGTGCCAGCAGCGGCGAGGCTACGGGGGAGTACGAGCAGTACTTC.

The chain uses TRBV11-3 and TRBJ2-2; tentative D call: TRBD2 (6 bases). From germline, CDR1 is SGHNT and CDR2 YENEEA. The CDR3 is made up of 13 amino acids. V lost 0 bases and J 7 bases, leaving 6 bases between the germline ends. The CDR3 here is CASSLDGGGELFF. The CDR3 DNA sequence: TGTGCCAGCAGCTTAGACGGGGGCGGGGAGCTGTTTTTT.

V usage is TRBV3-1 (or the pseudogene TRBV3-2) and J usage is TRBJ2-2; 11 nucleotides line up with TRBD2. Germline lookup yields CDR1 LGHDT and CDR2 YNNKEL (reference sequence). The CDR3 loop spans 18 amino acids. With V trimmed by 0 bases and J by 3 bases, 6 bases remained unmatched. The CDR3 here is CASSQEYSGGVHTGELFF. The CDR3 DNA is TGTGCCAGCAGCCAAGAATATAGCGGGGGGGTCCACACCGGGGAGCTGTTTTTT.

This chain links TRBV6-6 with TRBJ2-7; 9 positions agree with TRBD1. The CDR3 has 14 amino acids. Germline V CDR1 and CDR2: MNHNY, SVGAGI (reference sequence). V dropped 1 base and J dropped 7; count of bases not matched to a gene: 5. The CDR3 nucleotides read TGTGCCAGCAGTTACTTACAGGGGGCGGAAGAGCAGTACTTC. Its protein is CASSYLQGAEEQYF.

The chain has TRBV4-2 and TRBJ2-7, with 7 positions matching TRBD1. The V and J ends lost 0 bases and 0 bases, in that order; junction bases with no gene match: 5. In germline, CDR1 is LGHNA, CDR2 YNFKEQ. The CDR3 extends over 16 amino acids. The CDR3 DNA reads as TGTGCCAGCAGCCAAGAGGGTGGGGACAGCTCCTACGAGCAGTACTTC. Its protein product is CASSQEGGDSSYEQYF.